The sequence of this TCR beta chain was determined in a study of cytomegalovirus exposure and HLA in healthy donors. In the PCR, 60 Vbeta and 13 Jbeta primers were used. The assay was immunoSEQ multiplex PCR, and TCRdb's table has in-frame clones only and misses some. The sample has under 140,000 clones, 80% seen once. The CDR3 runs to 13 residues. CDR1 is SNHLY, CDR2 FYNNEI, per germline. Trimming removed 6 bases at V and 3 bases at J, with 12 bases between. Sequencing was done on a sample of PBMCs. The rearrangement links TRBV2 to TRBJ2-7; a possible D gene is TRBD1 (5 bases). The receptor was isolated from a woman aged 60-75 years in good health and CMV-seropositive. The CDR3 loop is CASRETDDYEQYF. The CDR3 DNA reads as TGTGCCAGCAGAGAGACAGATGACTACGAGCAGTACTTC. The complete variable domain, with remaining parts taken from reference TRBV2 and TRBJ2-7, reads EPEVTQTPSHQVTQMGQEVILRCVPISNHLYFYWYRQILGQKVEFLVSFYNNEISEKSEIFDDQFSVERPDGSNFTLKIRSTKLEDSAMYFCASRETDDYEQYFGPGTRLTVT.